The 22 T cell receptor beta chains below were found in one sample sequenced in a study of regulatory T cells in long-lasting Graves disease. Time point in this sample: newly diagnosed GD, antithyroid drugs for less than 3 months. After RNA was extracted from PBMCs, the TCR library was made from it. The TCR beta library used iRepertoire HTBI primers with Arm-PCR amplification of CDR3. TCRdb passed the multiplex PCR reads through MiXCR, listing each CDR3 protein once. The sample has under 300,000 distinct CDR3 sequences, around 20% seen once. Sequenced material: peripheral blood mononuclear cells (PBMCs), taken at new diagnosis, from a patient treated with antithyroid drugs. All receptors derive from a female donor with Graves disease.

This clonotype appeared many times. V and J are TRBV27 and TRBJ1-5; 8 bases map to TRBD1. The V gene end was trimmed by 5 bases and the J gene end by 3 bases; junction bases not matched to a gene: 6. CDR3 length: 15 amino acids. The germline V gene has CDR1 MNHEY and CDR2 SMNVEV (reference sequence). The CDR3 DNA reads TGTGCCAGCAGTAAACAGGGGGGACCCAATCAGCCCCAGCATTTT. Amino acids: CASSKQGGPNQPQHF.

This rearrangement joins TRBV19 to TRBJ2-5; unclear D gene. The J call is uncertain, as TRBJ2-1 better fits the DNA end. The CDR3 extends over 11 amino acids. The germline gives CDR1 LNHDA, CDR2 SQIVND (reference sequence). The CDR3 spells CASNGIGEQFF. The CDR3 coding sequence is TGTGCCAGTAATGGGATAGGTGAGCAGTTCTTC.

This clonotype has at least ten counts. An end of the junction does not agree with germline; a read error may underlie this. The chain carries TRBV5-1 and TRBJ2-3; weak D call: TRBD2 (6 bases). Per the germline V gene, CDR1 is SGHRS and CDR2 is YFSETQ. This CDR3 contains 15 residues. The CDR3, as DNA: TGTGCCAGCAGCTCCGGGACTTTTGGTTCAGATACGCAGTATTTT. Its protein is CASSSGTFGSDTQYF.

In its sample, this clonotype was seen once. Being one base from a much bigger clone, this may be a read error. The CDR3 nucleotides read TGTGCCAGCAGTTACCGGGACCCTCTGGATGAGCAGTTCTTC. Encoded protein: CASSYRDPLDEQFF. The chain employs TRBV6-2 or TRBV6-3 and TRBJ2-1; D may be TRBD1 or TRBD2 (5 bases each). The CDR3 consists of 14 residues. The germline V gene encodes CDR1 MNHEY and CDR2 SVGEGT. V gave up 2 bases and J gave up 8 bases, with 13 bases separating them.

The sample holds many counts of this clonotype. The chain carries TRBV28 and TRBJ2-7; 11 bases match TRBD2. The CDR3 has 15 amino acids. Germline CDR1 is MDHEN and CDR2 is SYDVKM. The V segment lost 4 bases and the J segment 3 bases; nucleotides outside the gene matches: 5. The CDR3 region has the DNA TGTGCCAGCAGTTCGCTAGCGGGGGGCCTCTACGAGCAGTACTTC. This gives the protein CASSSLAGGLYEQYF.

The V gene is TRBV20-1, the J gene TRBJ2-7; D might be TRBD1 or TRBD2, each matching 5 bases. V dropped 3 bases and J dropped 6 bases, with 21 bases sitting between them. The CDR3 length is 15 residues. Germline V lookup: CDR1 DFQATT, CDR2 SNEGSKA (reference sequence). CDR3 nucleotides: TGCAGTGCTAGCCAGACCGGGACCGGGTCGCGCGAGCAGTACTTC. It is translated as CSASQTGTGSREQYF.

Details on this clonotype: A read error is possible here, since a much larger clone lies one base away. The CDR3 coding sequence is TGCGCCAGCGGCCTACGCCTCACGGCGGTCGGGGTTGATTACAATGAGCAGTTCTTC. Protein product: CASGLRLTAVGVDYNEQFF. The genes are TRBV4-1 and TRBJ2-1; D is perhaps TRBD2 (5 bases). CDR3 length: 19 residues. V shed 8 bases and J shed 4 bases, with 30 bases lying between them. CDR1 MGHRA and CDR2 YSYEKL come from the germline V gene.

The chain couples TRBV19 to TRBJ2-2, with a possible D match to TRBD1 (5 bases). CDR1 is LNHDA and CDR2 is SQIVND in the germline V gene (reference sequence). The CDR3 has 13 residues. The V end was cut by 4 bases, the J end by 7 bases, with 10 bases between. The CDR3 sequence is CASSRGVGGELFF. In nucleotides, the CDR3 is TGTGCCAGTAGTAGGGGCGTGGGCGGGGAGCTGTTTTTT. Complete variable domain (other parts from reference TRBV19 and TRBJ2-2): DGGITQSPKYLFRKEGQNVTLSCEQNLNHDAMYWYRQDPGQGLRLIYYSQIVNDFQKGDIAEGYSVSREKKESFPLTVTSAQKNPTAFYLCASSRGVGGELFFGEGSRLTVL.

This clonotype was counted many times. V usage is TRBV27 and J usage is TRBJ2-1; 9 bases map to TRBD1. Germline values: CDR1 MNHEY, CDR2 SMNVEV (reference sequence). The CDR3 contains 14 residues. With V trimmed by 5 bases and J by 14 bases, 13 bases remained unmatched. The CDR3 region has the DNA TGTGCCAGCAGTGCCCGGGACAGGGCCTCCCACGAGTTCTTC. It is translated as CASSARDRASHEFF.

The sample holds many counts of this clonotype. The chain is built from TRBV10-3 and TRBJ1-5; D is undetermined. CDR3 length: 13 amino acids. The germline V gene has CDR1 ENHRY and CDR2 SYGVKD. Trimming stripped 10 bases from V and 3 bases from J, with 13 bases between. The CDR3 DNA is TGTGCCACCTCGATTGAAACCAATCAGCCCCAGCATTTT. Translation gives CATSIETNQPQHF.

This clonotype showed up many times. This chain connects TRBV7-7 to TRBJ2-5; TRBD2 matches 7 bases. Per the germline V gene, CDR1 is SSHAT and CDR2 is FNYEAQ (reference sequence). J lost 5 bases, V lost 2 bases, and 5 bases had no gene match. The CDR3 contains 14 residues. The CDR3, as DNA: TGTGCCAGCAGCTTAAGCCAGGGAGGGGAGACCCAGTACTTC. This gives the protein CASSLSQGGETQYF.

This clonotype was seen many times. This rearrangement joins TRBV20-1 to TRBJ2-5; 9 nucleotides match TRBD2. V shed 6 bases and J 1 base; nucleotides not matched to a gene: 6. The CDR3 loop spans 14 amino acids. Germline V CDR1 and CDR2: DFQATT, SNEGSKA (reference sequence). The chain's CDR3 is CSAVAGDLQETQYF. Written as DNA, the CDR3 is TGCAGTGCCGTAGCGGGGGACCTCCAAGAGACCCAGTACTTC.

This clonotype appeared many times. The V and J genes are TRBV20-1 and TRBJ2-3; D could derive from TRBD1 or TRBD2 (5 bases each). The DNA end is more similar to TRBJ2-5, so the J call may be wrong. This CDR3 is built from 13 residues. Germline V gives CDR1 DFQATT, CDR2 SNEGSKA (reference sequence). The CDR3 loop reads CSARADGTETQYF. The CDR3 DNA sequence: TGCAGTGCTAGAGCAGACGGGACCGAGACCCAGTACTTC.

A few counts support this clonotype. The V and J genes are TRBV19 and TRBJ2-3; D might be TRBD2 (5 bases). Germline V CDR1 and CDR2: LNHDA, SQIVND (reference sequence). The CDR3 spans 14 residues. Trimming removed 5 bases at V and 6 bases at J, with 15 bases between. The CDR3 sequence: CASSGSSTRDTQYF. DNA for the CDR3: TGTGCCAGTAGTGGGAGTAGCACCCGGGATACGCAGTATTTT. The variable domain in full, completed from reference TRBV19 and TRBJ2-3, reads DGGITQSPKYLFRKEGQNVTLSCEQNLNHDAMYWYRQDPGQGLRLIYYSQIVNDFQKGDIAEGYSVSREKKESFPLTVTSAQKNPTAFYLCASSGSSTRDTQYFGPGTRLTVL.

In this sample, this clonotype turned up many times. The rearrangement links TRBV9 to TRBJ2-7, with 10 positions matching TRBD2. Trimming at V came to 6 bases and at J to 0 bases, leaving 6 bases not matched to a gene. CDR1 is SGDLS and CDR2 is YYNGEE in the germline V gene. CDR3 size: 15 residues. The CDR3 sequence is CASTAGTSDSYEQYF. The CDR3 nucleotides read TGTGCCAGCACTGCCGGGACTAGCGACTCCTACGAGCAGTACTTC.

This clonotype was detected many times. The chain couples TRBV28 to TRBJ2-3; 7 bases line up with TRBD2. The CDR3 is made up of 17 amino acids. The germline gives CDR1 MDHEN, CDR2 SYDVKM. The ends lost 11 bases at V and 1 base at J; junction bases unmatched: 18. DNA of the CDR3: TGTGCCCCCCCAAGGTATAGGGCGGGAGAGGGCACAGATACGCAGTATTTT. It encodes CAPPRYRAGEGTDTQYF.

This clonotype was picked up many times. V is TRBV20-1 and J is TRBJ1-4; tentatively, D is TRBD1 (6 bases). Per germline, CDR1 DFQATT and CDR2 SNEGSKA (reference sequence). The CDR3 extends over 13 amino acids. Trimming removed 6 bases at V and 8 bases at J, with 16 bases between. The CDR3 DNA follows: TGCAGTGCCATCGGGGCAGGGGAGGAAAAACTGTTTTTT. Its translation is CSAIGAGEEKLFF.

This clonotype showed up just a few times. The rearrangement links TRBV6-2 or TRBV6-3 to TRBJ2-7; no clear D gene. The CDR3 totals 11 residues. Germline V gene lookup returns CDR1 MNHEY and CDR2 SVGEGT. V was shortened by 0 bases and J by 7 bases, with 4 bases between the two germline ends. For the CDR3, the DNA is TGTGCCAGCAGTTACTCGTGGGAGCAGTACTTC. It is translated as CASSYSWEQYF.

The V and J genes are TRBV12-3 or TRBV12-4 and TRBJ1-1; 7 bases align to TRBD1. The CDR3 is made up of 16 amino acids. J lost 3 bases, V lost 4 bases, and 11 bases had no gene match. CDR3 sequence (DNA): TGTGCCAGCAGTTCGCGTAGACAGGGCCGGCACACTGAAGCTTTCTTT. Translating gives CASSSRRQGRHTEAFF.

At least ten counts were recorded for this clonotype. Here the CDR3 reads CSASLRKGFDEQFF. The CDR3 DNA follows: TGCAGTGCTAGCCTCAGGAAGGGGTTCGATGAGCAGTTCTTC. This sequence joins TRBV20-1 and TRBJ2-1; a weak D match, TRBD1 (5 bases). Trimming shortened V by 3 bases and J by 8 bases, and 17 bases separated the two germline ends. The germline V gene has CDR1 DFQATT and CDR2 SNEGSKA (reference sequence). This CDR3 has 14 amino acids.

This clonotype showed up many times. This chain uses TRBV12-3 or TRBV12-4 with TRBJ2-5; D ambiguous. CDR3 size: 14 residues. Trimming took 2 bases from V and 2 from J, leaving 9 bases between them. The CDR3 spells CASSLFGRQETQYF. CDR3 DNA sequence: TGTGCCAGCAGTTTATTCGGCAGACAAGAGACCCAGTACTTC.

This clonotype occurred many times. V is TRBV5-1 and J is TRBJ1-5, with D uncertain. There are 14 residues in the CDR3. The germline V and J ends were trimmed by 4 bases and 4 bases, with 12 bases remaining between them. The germline V gene has CDR1 SGHRS and CDR2 YFSETQ. The DNA for the CDR3 is TGCGCCAGCAGCCCAGAGGGCAGAAATCAGCCCCAGCATTTT. It encodes CASSPEGRNQPQHF.